This TCR beta chain emerged from a study of CD8 T cells in ankylosing spondylitis. Points from the study as a whole: Clones tied to disease were said to be significantly enriched in matched ankylosing spondylitis synovial fluid. Clones linked to disease, bearing a CD8+ phenotype, were relatively rare in peripheral blood. Ankylosing spondylitis blood appeared to be characterized by a TCR beta motif of eight or nine highly homologous variants.

This clonotype has more than one count but fewer than ten. Its antigen is as yet unknown. Molecular-barcoded quantitative 5'-RACE produced these TCR beta libraries. TCRdb processed the 5' RACE reads anew with MiXCR; each CDR3 protein has one entry. The sample has around 340,000 distinct CDR3 sequences, approximately 22% seen once. CDR3 length: 14 residues. The V and J ends lost 7 bases and 6 bases, in that order; junction bases with no gene match: 6. The chain recombines TRBV12-3 or TRBV12-4 with TRBJ2-2; TRBD2 aligns across 9 bases. The clonotype was recovered from a male donor with ankylosing spondylitis or in good health (not recorded which). The sequencing input was blood, either unsorted or a sorted T cell fraction (not recorded which). In DNA, the CDR3 is TGTGCCAGCAAGGTGGGACTAGCAGCCGGGGAGCTGTTTTTT. Translating it yields CASKVGLAAGELFF.